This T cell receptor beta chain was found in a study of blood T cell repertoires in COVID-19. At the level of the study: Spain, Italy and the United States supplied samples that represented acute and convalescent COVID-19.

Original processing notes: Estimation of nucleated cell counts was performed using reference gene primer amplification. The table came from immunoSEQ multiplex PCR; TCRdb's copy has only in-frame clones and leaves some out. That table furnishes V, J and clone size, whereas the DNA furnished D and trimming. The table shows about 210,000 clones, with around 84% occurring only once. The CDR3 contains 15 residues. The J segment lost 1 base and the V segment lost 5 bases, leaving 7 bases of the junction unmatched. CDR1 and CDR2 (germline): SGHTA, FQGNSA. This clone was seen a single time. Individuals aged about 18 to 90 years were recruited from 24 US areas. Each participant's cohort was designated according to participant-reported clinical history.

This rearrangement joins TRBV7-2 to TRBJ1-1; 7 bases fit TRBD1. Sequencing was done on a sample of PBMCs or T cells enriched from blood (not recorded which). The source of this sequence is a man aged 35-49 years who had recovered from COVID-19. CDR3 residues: CASSKTGTANTEAFF. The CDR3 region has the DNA TGTGCCAGCAGCAAGACCGGGACAGCGAACACTGAAGCTTTCTTT. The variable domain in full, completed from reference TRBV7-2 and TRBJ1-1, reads GAGVSQSPSNKVTEKGKDVELRCDPISGHTALYWYRQSLGQGLEFLIYFQGNSAPDKSGLPSDRFSAERTGGSVSTLTIQRTQQEDSAVYLCASSKTGTANTEAFFGQGTRLTVV.